The 14 T cell receptor beta chains below were found in one sample sequenced in a study of cytomegalovirus exposure and HLA in healthy donors. The repertoire was sequenced with immunoSEQ multiplex PCR; TCRdb's copy has only in-frame clones and lacks some. In the table there are 70,000 or so clones, around 93% of which are singletons. The sample was PBMCs. These receptors originate from a woman younger than 30 in good health and CMV-seronegative.

The chain uses TRBV7-9 and TRBJ2-7; 10 nucleotides align to TRBD1. The V and J ends lost 5 bases and 7 bases, in that order; junction bases with no gene match: 17. The CDR3 runs to 17 residues. Germline lookup yields CDR1 SEHNR and CDR2 FQNEAQ (reference sequence). The CDR3 DNA follows: TGTGCCAGCAGCCCAGTAGGCTTTGGGACAGGGGTTGGTGAGCAGTACTTC. This sequence encodes CASSPVGFGTGVGEQYF.

V is TRBV19 and J is TRBJ2-1; D not resolved. The germline CDR1 and CDR2 sequences are LNHDA and SQIVND (reference sequence). The V end lost 7 bases, the J end lost 4 bases, and 17 bases lay between the germline ends. This CDR3 is built from 15 residues. The CDR3 loop reads CASTPDLSLYNEQFF. In nucleotides, the CDR3 is TGTGCCAGTACCCCCGACTTGTCCCTTTACAATGAGCAGTTCTTC.

The count of this clone is one. The V and J genes are TRBV7-3 and TRBJ2-3; 7 bases fit TRBD1. The germline V gene encodes CDR1 SGHTA and CDR2 FQGTGA. The V and J ends lost 2 bases and 4 bases, in that order; junction bases with no gene match: 0. This CDR3 has 13 amino acids. The CDR3 DNA reads TGTGCCAGCAGCTTAGACAGGGCAGATACGCAGTATTTT. Translating it yields CASSLDRADTQYF.

CDR3 protein: CASSQDPGGNEKLFF. The DNA of the CDR3 is TGCGCCAGCAGCCAAGATCCCGGAGGGAATGAAAAACTGTTTTTT. The gene calls are TRBV4-3 and TRBJ1-4; D unresolved. The CDR3 runs to 15 residues. V dropped 0 bases and J dropped 5 bases, with 10 bases sitting between them. Germline V lookup: CDR1 LGHNA, CDR2 YSLEER.

The chain employs TRBV5-6 and TRBJ2-1; no clear D gene. The ends were cut back, 3 bases at V and 6 bases at J, with 7 bases in the middle. Germline CDR1 and CDR2: SGHDT and YYEEEE. The CDR3 spans 12 residues. CDR3 region: CASSSRVNEQFF. Here the CDR3 DNA reads TGTGCCAGCAGCTCACGGGTCAATGAGCAGTTCTTC.

The chain has TRBV11-2 and TRBJ2-7, with 7 bases aligning to TRBD1. This CDR3 is 14 amino acids long. Trimming removed 7 bases from V and 2 bases from J; junction bases left unmatched: 8. Germline V CDR1 and CDR2: SGHAT, FQNNGV. The CDR3 DNA reads TGTGCCAGCATCCATCCGGGACAGACCTACGAGCAGTACTTC. The encoded protein is CASIHPGQTYEQYF.

This clone has only one observation. The chain uses TRBV10-1 and TRBJ2-1; possible D gene TRBD2, 6 bases. The V end lost 0 bases, the J end lost 6 bases, and 21 bases lay between the germline ends. The length of the CDR3 is 18 residues. Germline-derived CDR1 and CDR2 are WNHNN and SYGVQD (reference sequence). The DNA of the CDR3 is TGCGCCAGCAGTGAGTCTGTGGGGGAGGCCCATCCTTTCAATGAGCAGTTCTTC. Its translation: CASSESVGEAHPFNEQFF.

The genes are TRBV28 and TRBJ2-1, with D perhaps matching TRBD2 (6 bases). Germline CDR1 reads MDHEN; CDR2 reads SYDVKM. Between the trimmed V and J ends, which lost 10 bases and 12 bases, there was a span of 16 bases. The CDR3 runs 11 residues. Here the CDR3 reads CAITSSAGQFF. CDR3 nucleotide sequence: TGTGCCATCACGTCTAGCGCAGGGCAGTTCTTC.

The chain couples TRBV7-7 to TRBJ2-1; tentatively, D is TRBD2 (6 bases). There are 15 residues in the CDR3. Looked up from germline, CDR1 is SSHAT and CDR2 is FNYEAQ (reference sequence). V dropped 2 bases and J dropped 1 base, with 9 bases sitting between them. The CDR3 loop is CASSLSSGSYNEQFF. The CDR3 region has the DNA TGTGCCAGCAGCTTAAGCAGCGGGTCCTACAATGAGCAGTTCTTC.

This clone is a singleton in its sample. V and J are TRBV9 and TRBJ2-3, with 8 bases aligning to TRBD2. V was clipped by 3 bases and J by 0 bases; unmatched bases: 9. This CDR3 is built from 17 residues. The germline V gene encodes CDR1 SGDLS and CDR2 YYNGEE. CDR3 in DNA: TGTGCCAGCAGCGAGAGAGTAGCGGGGCCGAGCACAGATACGCAGTATTTT. Amino acid sequence: CASSERVAGPSTDTQYF.

The CDR3 nucleotides are TGTGCCAGTAGTGAGACAGGGCATGGCTACACCTTC. Translating gives CASSETGHGYTF. J is TRBJ1-2 and V is TRBV19, with 7 bases that match TRBD1. J was trimmed by 6 bases and V by 5 bases; bases with no gene match: 3. Per the germline V gene, CDR1 is LNHDA and CDR2 is SQIVND (reference sequence). The CDR3 spans 12 residues.

This sequence joins TRBV7-2 and TRBJ2-1, with TRBD1 identical over 11 bases. The CDR3 is 15 residues long. Germline CDR1 reads SGHTA; CDR2 reads FQGNSA. J lost 4 bases, V lost 4 bases, and 3 bases had no gene match. The CDR3 sequence is CASSSGTGGYNEQFF. CDR3 nucleotide sequence: TGTGCCAGCAGCTCCGGGACAGGGGGGTACAATGAGCAGTTCTTC.

The chain joins TRBV23-1 to TRBJ1-2; 8 nucleotides line up with TRBD1. TRBV23-1 qualifies as an ORF whose function is uncertain. This CDR3 is 13 amino acids long. V shed 6 bases and J 3 bases; nucleotides not matched to a gene: 3. The CDR3 DNA sequence: TGCGCCAGCAGCCTGACAGGGGACTATGGCTACACCTTC. Translation: CASSLTGDYGYTF.

Here the CDR3 DNA reads TGCGCCAGCAGCCAACGATTCAGGGATAACTATGGCTACACCTTC. It is translated as CASSQRFRDNYGYTF. The V gene is TRBV4-3, the J gene TRBJ1-2, with D maybe TRBD1 (5 bases). Germline lookup yields CDR1 LGHNA and CDR2 YSLEER. V was trimmed by 2 bases and J by 1 base, leaving 11 bases between them. The CDR3 has 15 amino acids.